This T cell receptor beta chain comes out of a study of vaccination effects on CD4 cells after COVID-19. Across the whole study: Before sequencing took place, the ViraFEST assay used viral peptide pools to expand antigen-specific CD4+ T cells. Samples collected post-vaccine were obtained a median of 72 days after the second dose.

Germline V CDR1 and CDR2: LGHDT, YNNKEL (reference sequence). After removal of 4 bases from V and 2 bases from J, the junction contained 9 bases not matched to a gene. The CDR3 has 16 residues. The assay was immunoSEQ multiplex PCR, and TCRdb's table has in-frame clones only and misses some. The repertoire holds approximately 74,000 clones, with 73% as singletons. Concerning this clone itself: As yet, its antigen is unknown.

Having been cultured for less than 12 days, the cells underwent CD4+ T cell isolation. Each participant was given two doses of one vaccine (BNT162b2 or mRNA-1273). The sequencing here drew on CD4+ T cells from PBMCs cultured without peptide, taken after COVID-19 vaccination. The chain joins TRBV3-1 (or the pseudogene TRBV3-2) to TRBJ1-2, with 8 bases identical to TRBD1. The sequence derives from a human donor who received a COVID-19 vaccine. The CDR3 DNA reads as TGTGCCAGCAGCCCCACCGGGACAGGAGTCAACTATGGCTACACCTTC. Its protein is CASSPTGTGVNYGYTF.